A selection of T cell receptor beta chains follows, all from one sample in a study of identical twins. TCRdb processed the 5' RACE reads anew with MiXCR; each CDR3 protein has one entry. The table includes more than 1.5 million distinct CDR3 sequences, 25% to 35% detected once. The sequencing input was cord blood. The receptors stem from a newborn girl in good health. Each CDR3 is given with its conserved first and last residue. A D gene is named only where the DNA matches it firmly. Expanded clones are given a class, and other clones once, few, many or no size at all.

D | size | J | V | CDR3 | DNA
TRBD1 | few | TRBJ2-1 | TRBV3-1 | CASSQVGQGHSEQFF | TGTGCCAGCAGCCAAGTGGGACAGGGGCACTCTGAGCAGTTCTTC
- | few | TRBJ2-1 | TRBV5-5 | CATAKEGVRYDNEQFF | TGTGCAACCGCTAAGGAGGGGGTGCGGTACGACAATGAGCAGTTCTTC
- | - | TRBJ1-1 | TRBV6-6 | CASGRWENTEAFF | TGTGCCAGCGGACGATGGGAGAACACTGAAGCTTTCTTT
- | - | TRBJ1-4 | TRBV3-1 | CASSLKIPAEGPDDEKLFF | TGTGCCAGCAGCCTAAAGATCCCTGCTGAAGGGCCAGACGACGAAAAACTGTTTTTT
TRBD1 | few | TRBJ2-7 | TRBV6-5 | CASSGQGPYYEQYF | TGTGCCAGCAGCGGACAGGGGCCCTACTACGAGCAGTACTTC
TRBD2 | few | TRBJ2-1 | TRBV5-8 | CASSFSGTSGGWTQYNEQFF | TGTGCCAGCAGCTTCTCCGGGACTAGCGGGGGGTGGACTCAGTACAATGAGCAGTTCTTC
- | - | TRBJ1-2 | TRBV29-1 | CSVSASYSYEQYGYTF | TGCAGCGTTAGTGCAAGTTACTCCTACGAGCAGTATGGCTACACCTTC
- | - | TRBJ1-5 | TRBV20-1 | CSAKRRGVYQPQHF | TGCAGTGCTAAACGGAGAGGCGTTTATCAGCCCCAGCATTTT
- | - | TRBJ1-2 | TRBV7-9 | CASSLTGRRNGYTF | TGTGCCAGCAGCTTAACAGGGAGAAGGAATGGCTACACCTTC
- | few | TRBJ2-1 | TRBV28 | CASKLTGYYNEQFF | TGTGCCAGCAAATTGACGGGGTACTACAATGAGCAGTTCTTC
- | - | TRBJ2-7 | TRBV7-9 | CASSLGGNPYEQYF | TGTGCCAGCAGCTTAGGCGGTAACCCCTACGAGCAGTACTTC
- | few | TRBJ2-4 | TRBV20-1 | CSVRGWGQDIQYF | TGCAGTGTAAGGGGATGGGGCCAAGACATTCAGTACTTC
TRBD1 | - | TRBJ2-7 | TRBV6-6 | CASSYSQGAIREQYF | TGTGCCAGCAGTTACTCGCAGGGGGCGATTCGCGAGCAGTACTTC
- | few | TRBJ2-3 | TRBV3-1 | CASSQDRFRSQYF | TGTGCCAGCAGCCAAGATCGTTTTCGATCGCAGTATTTT
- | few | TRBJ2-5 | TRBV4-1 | CASSQEGRVQETQYF | TGCGCCAGCAGCCAAGAGGGCAGGGTACAAGAGACCCAGTACTTC
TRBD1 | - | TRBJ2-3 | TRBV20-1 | CSALPDRGSTDTQYF | TGCAGTGCTCTTCCTGACAGGGGTAGCACAGATACGCAGTATTTT
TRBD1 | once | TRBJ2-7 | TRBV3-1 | CASSQNAGTVYEQYF | TGTGCCAGCAGCCAAAACGCCGGGACAGTTTACGAGCAGTACTTC
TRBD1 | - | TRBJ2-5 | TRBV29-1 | CSVETQGAVRYF | TGCAGCGTTGAAACCCAGGGGGCGGTGCGGTACTTC
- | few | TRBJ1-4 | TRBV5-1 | CASSLPSGSNNEKLFF | TGCGCCAGCAGCTTGCCGTCCGGGTCTAATAATGAAAAACTGTTTTTT
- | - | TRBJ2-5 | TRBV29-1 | CSVENNEQYF | TGCAGCGTTGAGAACAATGAGCAGTACTTC
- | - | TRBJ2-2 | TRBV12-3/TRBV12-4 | CASGAWTDNTGELFF | TGTGCCAGCGGTGCCTGGACAGATAACACCGGGGAGCTGTTTTTT
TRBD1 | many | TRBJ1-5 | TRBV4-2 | CASSQDPSGTADNQPQHF | TGTGCCAGCAGCCAAGACCCCTCCGGGACAGCGGACAATCAGCCCCAGCATTTT
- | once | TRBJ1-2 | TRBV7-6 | CASSLEGSSFYGYTF | TGTGCCAGCAGCTTAGAGGGATCCTCCTTCTATGGCTACACCTTC
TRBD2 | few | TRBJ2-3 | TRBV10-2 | CASSGFSGTSGADTQYF | TGCGCCAGCAGTGGGTTTTCCGGGACTAGCGGAGCAGATACGCAGTATTTT
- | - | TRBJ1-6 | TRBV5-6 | CASQASNSPPQF | TGTGCCAGCCAAGCGTCAAATTCACCCCCCCAATTT
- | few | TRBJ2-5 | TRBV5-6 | CASSLVGKRETQYF | TGTGCCAGCAGCTTGGTAGGGAAACGGGAGACCCAGTACTTC
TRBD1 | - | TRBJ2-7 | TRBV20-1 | CSATTRGLSYGIYEQYF | TGCAGTGCTACCACCAGGGGGCTTAGTTACGGAATATACGAGCAGTACTTC
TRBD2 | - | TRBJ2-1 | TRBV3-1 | CASSHSLAEETQFF | TGTGCCAGCAGCCATAGCCTAGCGGAAGAGACCCAGTTCTTC
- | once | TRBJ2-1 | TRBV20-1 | CSARLGRERGNEQFF | TGCAGTGCTAGATTGGGCAGGGAAAGAGGAAATGAGCAGTTCTTC
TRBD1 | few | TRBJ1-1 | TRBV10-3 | CAISDRGRIANTEAFF | TGTGCCATCAGTGACAGGGGGCGAATTGCGAACACTGAAGCTTTCTTT
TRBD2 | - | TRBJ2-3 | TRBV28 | CATHLAGSLQASPSDTQCF | TGTGCCACCCATCTAGCGGGGTCGCTACAAGCTAGTCCTTCGGATACGCAGTGTTTT
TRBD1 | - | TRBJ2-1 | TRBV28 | CATLRDSSYDEQFF | TGTGCCACACTCCGGGACAGCTCCTACGATGAGCAGTTCTTC
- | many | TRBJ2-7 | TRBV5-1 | CASSLVQGSYEQYF | TGCGCCAGCAGCTTGGTACAGGGAAGCTACGAGCAGTACTTC
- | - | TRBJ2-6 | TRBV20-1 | CSARSPSGANVLTF | TGCAGTGCTAGGAGCCCCTCTGGGGCCAACGTCCTGACTTTC
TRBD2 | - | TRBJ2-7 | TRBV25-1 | CASSECGTSNGKYF | TGTGCCAGCAGTGAATGTGGGACTAGTAACGGAAAGTACTTC
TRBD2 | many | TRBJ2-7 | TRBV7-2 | CASSFIGWGGNDEQYF | TGTGCCAGCAGCTTTATAGGATGGGGAGGGAACGACGAGCAGTACTTC
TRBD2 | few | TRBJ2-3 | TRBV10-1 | CARAGGTDTQYF | TGCGCCCGAGCGGGGGGAACAGATACGCAGTATTTT
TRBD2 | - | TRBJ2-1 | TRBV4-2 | CASSHLSGGAMETQFF | TGTGCCAGCAGCCATTTGAGCGGGGGGGCCATGGAGACCCAGTTCTTC
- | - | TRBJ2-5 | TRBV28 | CASSYPSTSGSVLPKETQYF | TGTGCCAGCAGTTACCCCTCGACTAGTGGGTCCGTTCTTCCCAAAGAGACCCAGTACTTC
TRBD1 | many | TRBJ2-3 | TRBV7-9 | CASSLANRGADTQYF | TGTGCCAGCAGCTTAGCGAACAGGGGCGCAGATACGCAGTATTTT
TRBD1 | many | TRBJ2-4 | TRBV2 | CASSDRGRAKNIQYF | TGTGCCAGCAGTGACAGGGGGCGAGCCAAAAACATTCAGTACTTC
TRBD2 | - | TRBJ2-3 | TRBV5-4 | CASSQGSGGLDTQYF | TGTGCCAGCAGCCAGGGTAGCGGGGGACTGGATACGCAGTATTTT
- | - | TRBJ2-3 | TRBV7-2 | CASSYPMSTDTQYF | TGTGCCAGCAGCTACCCCATGAGCACAGATACGCAGTATTTT
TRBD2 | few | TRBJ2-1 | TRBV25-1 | CASSEWGSGGADSHEQFF | TGTGCCAGCAGTGAATGGGGTAGCGGGGGGGCTGATTCCCATGAGCAGTTCTTC
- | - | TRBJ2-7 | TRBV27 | CASRTPGRGKGYEQYF | TGTGCCAGCAGAACTCCCGGACGGGGCAAGGGCTACGAGCAGTACTTC
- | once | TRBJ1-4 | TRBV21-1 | CASSKKQGARTNEKLFF | TGTGCCAGCAGCAAAAAACAGGGGGCGCGGACTAATGAAAAACTGTTTTTT
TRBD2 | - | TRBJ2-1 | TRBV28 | CASSYWGTSGYNEQFF | TGTGCCAGCAGTTACTGGGGGACTAGCGGATACAATGAGCAGTTCTTC
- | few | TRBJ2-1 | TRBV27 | CASSSVAAFSYNEQFF | TGTGCCAGCAGTTCTGTAGCGGCCTTCTCCTACAATGAGCAGTTCTTC
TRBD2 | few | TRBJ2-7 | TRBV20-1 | CSATRTSIIYEQYF | TGCAGTGCTACCAGGACTAGCATAATCTACGAGCAGTACTTC